Given below is one TCR beta chain in context. Per the authors' pipeline: Amplification of reference gene primers was used by the study to estimate nucleated cell counts. Generated by immunoSEQ multiplex PCR, the TCRdb table keeps only in-frame clones and is missing some. That table supplies the V and J calls and clone size; D and trimming were determined from the DNA. The table shows more than 200,000 clones, with roughly 90% occurring only once. The entry originates in a study of blood T cell repertoires in COVID-19. Across the study: Samples of COVID-19 (acute and convalescent) were obtained from the United States, Italy and Spain. T cells, B-cell-depleted T cells, or PBMCs provided the cDNA or gDNA that served as material.

CDR1 is SGHTA, CDR2 FQGNSA, per germline. Trimming cost V 2 bases and J 5 bases; bases outside gene matches: 11. The CDR3 loop spans 18 amino acids. The sample consisted of peripheral blood. This clonotype originated in a woman aged 50 to 60 with acute or convalescent COVID-19. The gene calls are TRBV7-2 and TRBJ2-5, with 13 bases aligning to TRBD2. The DNA of the CDR3 is TGTGCCAGCAGCTTAAATACACTAGCGGGAGGGCCGAGGGAGACCCAGTACTTC. Amino acids: CASSLNTLAGGPRETQYF.